Listed below are T cell receptor beta chains from one sample, sequenced in a study of early stage breast cancer tumors. Data came from immunoSEQ multiplex PCR; TCRdb stores just in-frame clones and leaves some out. This table holds 50,000 to 65,000 clones, about nine tenths found once. The sequenced sample was blood. Receptors were obtained from a person aged 70 to 85 with breast cancer. CDR3s leave out the opening cysteine and the closing phenylalanine or tryptophan.

CDR3 protein: ASSTGQGRDTGELF; J gene: TRBJ2-2; V gene: TRBV19
CDR3 protein: EIRGPNDYEQY; J gene: TRBJ2-7; V gene: TRBV19
CDR3 protein: ASSLDRASGPDTQY; J gene: TRBJ2-3; V gene: TRBV7-2
CDR3 protein: ATSRDPQAGANVLT; J gene: TRBJ2-6; V gene: TRBV15
CDR3 protein: ASSSSLSRGYT; J gene: TRBJ1-2; V gene: TRBV5-4
CDR3 protein: ASSLVRRDTQY; J gene: TRBJ2-3; V gene: TRBV7-2
CDR3 protein: ASSQAERAAF; J gene: TRBJ1-1; V gene: TRBV19
CDR3 protein: ASSRGPEGQPQH; J gene: TRBJ1-5; V gene: TRBV4-3
CDR3 protein: ASIWTRGPLLSHRTDTQY; J gene: TRBJ2-3; V gene: TRBV4-3
CDR3 protein: SAWTGPPTYGYT; J gene: TRBJ1-2; V gene: TRBV29-1
CDR3 protein: ASTGTVNYGYT; J gene: TRBJ1-2; V gene: TRBV19
CDR3 protein: ASSLVGGSGNTIY; J gene: TRBJ1-3; V gene: TRBV5-6
CDR3 protein: ASSQGTGEVETQY; J gene: TRBJ2-5; V gene: TRBV11-2
CDR3 protein: ASSDTGPAYEQY; J gene: TRBJ2-7; V gene: TRBV6-5
CDR3 protein: ASSVKVVRIAKNIQY; J gene: TRBJ2-4; V gene: TRBV9
CDR3 protein: ASSPEPLGGRSQY; J gene: TRBJ2-5; V gene: TRBV28
CDR3 protein: ASSRIIGTSGNNEQF; J gene: TRBJ2-1; V gene: TRBV7-3
CDR3 protein: ASSRKGVHEQY; J gene: TRBJ2-7; V gene: TRBV4-3
CDR3 protein: ASSLTVGGNQPQH; J gene: TRBJ1-5; V gene: TRBV5-1
CDR3 protein: ASSDDIYSGNTIY; J gene: TRBJ1-3; V gene: TRBV6-6
CDR3 protein: ASSGTGMNTEAF; J gene: TRBJ1-1; V gene: TRBV2
CDR3 protein: ASSIRGDTEAF; J gene: TRBJ1-1; V gene: TRBV18
CDR3 protein: ASSRDNSAF; J gene: TRBJ1-1; V gene: TRBV18
CDR3 protein: ASSPGTSLGEQY; J gene: TRBJ2-7; V gene: TRBV6-1
CDR3 protein: ASSILRENTEAF; J gene: TRBJ1-1; V gene: TRBV6-5
CDR3 protein: ASRVGSGQYEQY; J gene: TRBJ2-7; V gene: TRBV5-1
CDR3 protein: ASSIGYGTGPRQPQH; J gene: TRBJ1-5; V gene: TRBV19
CDR3 protein: ASSYGGQGRYGYT; J gene: TRBJ1-2; V gene: TRBV6-6